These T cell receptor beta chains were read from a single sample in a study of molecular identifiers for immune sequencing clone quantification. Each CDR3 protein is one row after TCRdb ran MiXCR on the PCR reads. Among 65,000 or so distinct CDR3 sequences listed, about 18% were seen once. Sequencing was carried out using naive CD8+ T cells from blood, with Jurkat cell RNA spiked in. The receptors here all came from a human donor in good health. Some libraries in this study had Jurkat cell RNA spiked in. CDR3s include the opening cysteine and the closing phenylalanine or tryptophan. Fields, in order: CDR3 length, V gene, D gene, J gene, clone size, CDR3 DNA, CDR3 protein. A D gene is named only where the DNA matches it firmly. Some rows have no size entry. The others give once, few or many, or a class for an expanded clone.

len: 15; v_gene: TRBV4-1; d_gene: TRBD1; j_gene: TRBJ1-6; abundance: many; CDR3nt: TGCGCCAGCAGCCAAGAAGGGGGCCATAATTCACCCCTCCACTTT; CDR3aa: CASSQEGGHNSPLHF
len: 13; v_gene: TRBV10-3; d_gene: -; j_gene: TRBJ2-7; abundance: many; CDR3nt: TGTGCCATCAGTGCGGGACTCTCGCTGGAGCAGTACTTC; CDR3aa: CAISAGLSLEQYF
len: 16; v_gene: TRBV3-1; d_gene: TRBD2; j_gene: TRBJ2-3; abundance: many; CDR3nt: TGTGCCAGCAGCACCTACCCGGGACTAGCACCAGATACGCAGTATTTT; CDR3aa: CASSTYPGLAPDTQYF
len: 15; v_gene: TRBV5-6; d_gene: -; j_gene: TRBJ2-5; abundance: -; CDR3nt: TGTGCCAGCAGCACAGGGACACGCTTGGGGGAGACCCAGTACTTC; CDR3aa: CASSTGTRLGETQYF
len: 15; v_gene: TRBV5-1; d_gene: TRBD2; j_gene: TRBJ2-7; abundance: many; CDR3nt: TGCGCCAGCAGCTACCGGACTAGCGGGACTTACGAGCAGTACTTC; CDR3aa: CASSYRTSGTYEQYF
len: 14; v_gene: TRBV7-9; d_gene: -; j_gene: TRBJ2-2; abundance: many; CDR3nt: TGTGCCAGCAGCTTACCGGGGAACACCGGGGAGCTGTTTTTT; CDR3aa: CASSLPGNTGELFF
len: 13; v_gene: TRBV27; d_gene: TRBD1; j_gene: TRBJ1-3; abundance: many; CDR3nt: TGTGCCAGCAGAACAGGGGCTGGAAACACCATATATTTT; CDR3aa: CASRTGAGNTIYF
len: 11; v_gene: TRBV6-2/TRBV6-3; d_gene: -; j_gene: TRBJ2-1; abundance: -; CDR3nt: TGTGCCAGCAGTGATAGCTGGGAGCAGTTCTTC; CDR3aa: CASSDSWEQFF
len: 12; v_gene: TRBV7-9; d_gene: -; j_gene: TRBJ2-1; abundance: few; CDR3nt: TGTGCCAGCAGTGCTGACTACAATGAGCAGTTCTTC; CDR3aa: CASSADYNEQFF
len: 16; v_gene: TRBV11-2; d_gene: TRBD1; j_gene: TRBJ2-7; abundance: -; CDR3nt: TGTGCCAGCAGCTGGTCAGGGACAGGGGGATCCTACGAGCAGTACTTC; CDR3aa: CASSWSGTGGSYEQYF
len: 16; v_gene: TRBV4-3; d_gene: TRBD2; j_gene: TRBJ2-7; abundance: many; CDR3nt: TGCGCCAGCAGCCAAAAAACTAGCGGGAGGGCCTACGAGCAGTACTTC; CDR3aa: CASSQKTSGRAYEQYF
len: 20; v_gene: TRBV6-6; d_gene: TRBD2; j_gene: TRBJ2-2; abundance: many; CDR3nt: TGTGCCAGCAGTGCCCGGATAGGACTAGCGGGAAGGAGGAACACCGGGGAGCTGTTTTTT; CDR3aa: CASSARIGLAGRRNTGELFF
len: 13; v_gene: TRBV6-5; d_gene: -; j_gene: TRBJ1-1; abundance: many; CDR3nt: TGTGCCAGCAGTTACGGGCAGGGGCTTGGAGCTTTCTTT; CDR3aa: CASSYGQGLGAFF
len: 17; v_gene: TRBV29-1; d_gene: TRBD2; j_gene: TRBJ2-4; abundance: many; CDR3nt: TGCAGCGTTGAAATAGCGGGGGGAAGTGGAGCCAAAAACATTCAGTACTTC; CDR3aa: CSVEIAGGSGAKNIQYF
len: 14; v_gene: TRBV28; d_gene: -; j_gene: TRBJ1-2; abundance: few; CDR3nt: TGTGCCAGCAGTGACTATGGGTCGGACTATGGCTACACCTTC; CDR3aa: CASSDYGSDYGYTF
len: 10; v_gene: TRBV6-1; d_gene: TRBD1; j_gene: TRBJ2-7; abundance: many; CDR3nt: TGTGCCACGCTGGACAGGGAGCAGTACTTC; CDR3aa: CATLDREQYF
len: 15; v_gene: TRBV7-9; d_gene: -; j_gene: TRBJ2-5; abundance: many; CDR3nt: TGTGCCAGCAGCTCCGAAGCAACCTTGGGAGAGACCCAGTACTTC; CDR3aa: CASSSEATLGETQYF
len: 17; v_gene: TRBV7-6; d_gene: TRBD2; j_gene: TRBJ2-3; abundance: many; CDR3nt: TGTGCCAGCAGCTTCGTCGGGACTAGCGGCCCTACGGGGGCGCAGTATTTT; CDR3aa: CASSFVGTSGPTGAQYF
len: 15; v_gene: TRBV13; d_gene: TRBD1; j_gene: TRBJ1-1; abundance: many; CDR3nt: TGTGCCAGCAGCTTAACCCGGACAGGGGACACTGAAGCTTTCTTT; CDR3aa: CASSLTRTGDTEAFF
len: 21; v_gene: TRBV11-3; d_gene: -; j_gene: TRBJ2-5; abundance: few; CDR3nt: TGTGCCAGCAGCTTGTATGGGGGTAGTCACCTCCAATCGGACTCGGGAGAGACCCAGTACTTC; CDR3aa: CASSLYGGSHLQSDSGETQYF
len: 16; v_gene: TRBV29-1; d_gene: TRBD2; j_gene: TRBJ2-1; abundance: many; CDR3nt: TGCAGCGCCCAGGGGGCTCTGACTAGCGGGAGTAATGAGCAGTTCTTC; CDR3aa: CSAQGALTSGSNEQFF
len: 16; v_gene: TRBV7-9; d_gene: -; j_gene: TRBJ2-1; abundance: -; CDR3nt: TGTGCCAGCAGCTCTGGACGGGGACGTTCCTACAATGAGCAGTTCTTC; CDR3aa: CASSSGRGRSYNEQFF
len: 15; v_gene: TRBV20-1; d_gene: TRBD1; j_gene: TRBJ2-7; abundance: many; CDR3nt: TGCAGTGCTAGCCCACGGGACAGGACCAGTCTCGAGCAGTACTTC; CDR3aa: CSASPRDRTSLEQYF
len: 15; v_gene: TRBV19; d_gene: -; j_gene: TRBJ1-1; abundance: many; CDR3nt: TGTGCCAGTAGTGTGTCCGGGACGGCGAACACTGAAGCTTTCTTT; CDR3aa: CASSVSGTANTEAFF
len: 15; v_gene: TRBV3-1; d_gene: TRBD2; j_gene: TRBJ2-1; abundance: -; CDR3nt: TGTGCCAGCAGCCAATTGGTTAGCGGGAGCAATGAGCAGTTCTTC; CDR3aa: CASSQLVSGSNEQFF
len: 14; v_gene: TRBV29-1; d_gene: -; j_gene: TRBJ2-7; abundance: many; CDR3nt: TGCAGCGTACTAATAGCGAACTACTCCTACGAGCAGTACTTC; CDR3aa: CSVLIANYSYEQYF
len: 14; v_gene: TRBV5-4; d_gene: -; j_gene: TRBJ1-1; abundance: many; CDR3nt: TGTGCCAGCAGCTTCAGAGGGGGATCCACTGAAGCTTTCTTT; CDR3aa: CASSFRGGSTEAFF
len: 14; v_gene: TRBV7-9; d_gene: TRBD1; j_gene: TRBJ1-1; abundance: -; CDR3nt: TGTGCCAGCTGCTATTCGGGACAGGGGGCTGAAGCTTTCTTT; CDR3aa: CASCYSGQGAEAFF
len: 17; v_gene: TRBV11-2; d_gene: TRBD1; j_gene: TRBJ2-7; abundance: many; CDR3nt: TGTGCCAGCAGCTTCCCCGTGACAGGGACCCCCTCCTACGAGCAGTACTTC; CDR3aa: CASSFPVTGTPSYEQYF
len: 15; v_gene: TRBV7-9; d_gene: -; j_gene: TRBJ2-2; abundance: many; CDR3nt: TGTGCCAGCACCACCCCGGACAGGAACACCGGGGAGCTGTTTTTT; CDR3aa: CASTTPDRNTGELFF
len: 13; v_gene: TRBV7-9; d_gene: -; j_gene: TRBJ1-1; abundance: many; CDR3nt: TGTGCCAGCAGCTTAGTATCAGGGGCTGAAGCTTTCTTT; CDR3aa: CASSLVSGAEAFF
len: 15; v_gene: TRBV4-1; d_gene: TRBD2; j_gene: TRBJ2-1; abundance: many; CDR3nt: TGCGCCAGCAGCCCAACCGGGACTACTTACAATGAGCAGTTCTTC; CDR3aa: CASSPTGTTYNEQFF
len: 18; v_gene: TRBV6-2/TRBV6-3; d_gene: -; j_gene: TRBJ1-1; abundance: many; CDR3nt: TGTGCCAGCAGTTACTCGTCACAATCACCGGGACTGTACACTGAAGCTTTCTTT; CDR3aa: CASSYSSQSPGLYTEAFF
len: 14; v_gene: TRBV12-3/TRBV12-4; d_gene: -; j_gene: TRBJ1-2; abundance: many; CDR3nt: TGTGCCAGCAGTTTAAGTGGGGTCCCTTATGGCTACACCTTC; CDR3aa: CASSLSGVPYGYTF